Below are 24 T cell receptor beta chains sequenced from a single sample in a study of shared clonotypes between healthy human individuals. The repertoire was sequenced with immunoSEQ multiplex PCR; TCRdb's copy has only in-frame clones and lacks some. The sample has roughly 2,000,000 clones; about 94% are singletons. Naivety among CD8 cells was defined by CD45RO negativity and positive CCR7 selection, thereby excluding terminally differentiated effector memory CD45RA+ cells. The sample taken for sequencing was naive CD8+ T cells sorted from blood. Receptors were obtained from a man in his late teens or twenties in good health.

The rearrangement joins TRBV6-5 to TRBJ2-5; the match to TRBD1 covers 10 bases. The CDR3 contains 11 residues. V dropped 2 bases and J dropped 12; count of bases not matched to a gene: 0. Germline CDR1 reads MNHEY; CDR2 reads SVGAGI. The CDR3 coding sequence is TGTGCCAGCAGTTACGGGACAGGGGAGTACTTC. Its protein is CASSYGTGEYF.

This clone was seen only a few times. This sample also contains other DNA sequences that code for the same CDR3. This chain joins TRBV6-5 and TRBJ2-7, with TRBD2 matching 12 bases. The V segment lost 0 bases and the J segment 0 bases; nucleotides outside the gene matches: 0. Germline-derived CDR1 and CDR2 are MNHEY and SVGAGI. The CDR3 consists of 16 residues. The CDR3 sequence: CASSYSTSGSSYEQYF. For the CDR3, the DNA is TGTGCCAGCAGTTACTCGACTAGCGGGAGCTCCTACGAGCAGTACTTC.

This clone was seen just once. This chain links TRBV4-3 with TRBJ2-5; 12 nucleotides match TRBD1. The closer fit of TRBJ2-7 to the DNA end suggests the J call may be wrong. The CDR3 is 15 residues long. From germline, CDR1 is LGHNA and CDR2 YSLEER. CDR3 in amino acids: CASSQDGTGGREQYF. DNA for the CDR3: TGCGCCAGCAGCCAAGATGGGACAGGGGGCCGCGAGCAGTACTTC.

A remark on this clone: Different DNA sequences within this sample yield the same CDR3. V usage is TRBV28 and J usage is TRBJ2-1; D not certain. The V and J ends lost 0 bases and 9 bases respectively, with 6 bases between them. Germline lookup yields CDR1 MDHEN and CDR2 SYDVKM. The CDR3 spans 12 residues. The CDR3 DNA follows: TGTGCCAGCAGTTTATGGGGTCCTGAGCAGTTCTTC. This codes for CASSLWGPEQFF.

The chain carries TRBV5-4 and TRBJ1-3; D is possibly TRBD1 (5 bases). The V gene's germline CDR1 is SGHNT and CDR2 YYREEE (reference sequence). V was pared by 0 bases and J by 0 bases, with 7 bases between. The CDR3 is 15 residues long. The CDR3 here is CASSLDGGSGNTIYF. DNA of the CDR3: TGTGCCAGCAGCTTGGATGGGGGCTCTGGAAACACCATATATTTT.

The table lists this clone with a few counts. The V gene is TRBV27, the J gene TRBJ1-6; weak D call: TRBD1 (5 bases). The V end was cut by 4 bases, the J end by 5 bases, with 9 bases between. The germline CDR1 and CDR2 sequences are MNHEY and SMNVEV (reference sequence). CDR3 length equals 14 residues. In DNA form, the CDR3 reads TGTGCCAGCAGTTCGCAGGGCGATAATTCACCCCTCCACTTT. Protein: CASSSQGDNSPLHF.

The chain recombines TRBV29-1 with TRBJ2-1; TRBD2 agrees at 12 bases. V lost 6 bases, J lost 12 bases, and 12 bases stayed unmatched. In germline, CDR1 is SQVTM, CDR2 ANQGSEA. This CDR3 contains 14 residues. CDR3 bases: TGCAGCGTCCTTGAAGGACTAGCGGGAATAGGGCAGTTCTTC. It translates to CSVLEGLAGIGQFF.

CDR3 DNA sequence: TGTGCCAGCAGCGAGGGCAGGGTTTACTCCTACGAGCAGTACTTC. Its translation is CASSEGRVYSYEQYF. The chain employs TRBV11-2 and TRBJ2-7, with D perhaps matching TRBD1 or TRBD2 (5 bases each). Looked up from germline, CDR1 is SGHAT and CDR2 is FQNNGV. The V end was cut by 5 bases, the J end by 0 bases, with 14 bases between. The CDR3 extends over 15 amino acids.

V and J are TRBV7-3 and TRBJ2-1; 7 bases agree with TRBD1. Germline V CDR1 and CDR2: SGHTA, FQGTGA. V was clipped by 3 bases and J by 6 bases; unmatched bases: 8. This CDR3 is 15 amino acids long. CDR3 sequence (DNA): TGTGCCAGCAGCTTCTCGGGACAGCAATCCAATGAGCAGTTCTTC. This gives the protein CASSFSGQQSNEQFF. Full variable domain (outside the CDR3, taken from reference TRBV7-3 and TRBJ2-1): GAGVSQTPSNKVTEKGKYVELRCDPISGHTALYWYRQSLGQGPEFLIYFQGTGAADDSGLPNDRFFAVRPEGSVSTLKIQRTERGDSAVYLCASSFSGQQSNEQFFGPGTRLTVL.

The chain carries TRBV28 and TRBJ2-7; 8 bases fit TRBD2. The CDR3 is made up of 13 amino acids. V lost 3 bases and J lost 6; bases outside the gene matches: 4. From germline, CDR1 is MDHEN and CDR2 SYDVKM. CDR3 sequence (DNA): TGTGCCAGCAGTTTGGGACTAGGTACCGAGCAGTACTTC. This sequence encodes CASSLGLGTEQYF.

This chain connects TRBV13 to TRBJ2-5; 8 nucleotides match TRBD2. The CDR3 length is 14 residues. CDR1 PRHDT and CDR2 FYEKMQ come from the germline V gene (reference sequence). V lost 5 bases to trimming and J lost 5 bases; unmatched junction nucleotides: 7. The CDR3 sequence: CASSPGGGHETQYF. DNA for the CDR3: TGTGCCAGCAGCCCCGGGGGGGGCCATGAGACCCAGTACTTC.

There are a few counts of this clone. The sample has other DNA sequences that encode this CDR3 too. The chain has TRBV29-1 and TRBJ1-1; D ambiguous. The germline gives CDR1 SQVTM, CDR2 ANQGSEA. CDR3 length: 11 amino acids. Trimming removed 3 bases from V and 0 bases from J, with 2 bases in between. In nucleotides, the CDR3 is TGCAGCGTTGAGATGAACACTGAAGCTTTCTTT. This gives the protein CSVEMNTEAFF.

CDR3 sequence reads: CASSPPPSGGRAEQYF. For the CDR3, the DNA is TGTGCCAGCAGCCCTCCCCCTAGCGGGGGCCGGGCGGAGCAGTACTTC. The V and J genes are TRBV9 and TRBJ2-7, with 10 nucleotides matching TRBD2. Trimming cost V 4 bases and J 7 bases; bases outside gene matches: 14. The CDR3 is 16 residues long. Germline V gene sequence: CDR1 SGDLS, CDR2 YYNGEE.

The chain combines TRBV7-2 with TRBJ2-2; 7 nucleotides match TRBD2. Germline V CDR1 and CDR2: SGHTA, FQGNSA. The CDR3 runs 17 residues. J lost 4 bases, V lost 5 bases, and 13 bases had no gene match. The DNA of the CDR3 is TGTGCCAGCAGCCCAGTAGGGGCGGGGGATCTCACCGGGGAGCTGTTTTTT. Translated: CASSPVGAGDLTGELFF.

J is TRBJ1-1 and V is TRBV7-9, with unresolved D. Trimming took off 6 bases at V and 3 bases at J, with 20 bases between the two ends. Germline V gives CDR1 SEHNR, CDR2 FQNEAQ (reference sequence). This CDR3 has 16 residues. CDR3 residues: CASRELETGIYTEAFF. The DNA for the CDR3 is TGTGCCAGCAGGGAGCTGGAGACGGGGATTTACACTGAAGCTTTCTTT.

J is TRBJ2-7 and V is TRBV5-6; possibly TRBD2 for D (5 bases). This CDR3 contains 17 residues. The germline CDR1 and CDR2 sequences are SGHDT and YYEEEE. V gave up 0 bases and J gave up 3 bases, with 19 bases separating them. Written as DNA, the CDR3 is TGTGCCAGCAGCTTGGGGAGCGGTAGCAGTTACCTCTACGAGCAGTACTTC. It specifies CASSLGSGSSYLYEQYF.

CDR3 sequence: CASSLYSGDLNEQFF. In DNA form, the CDR3 reads TGCGCCAGCAGTTTATATAGCGGGGACCTGAATGAGCAGTTCTTC. The chain recombines TRBV4-3 with TRBJ2-1; 8 bases match TRBD2. V lost 6 bases, J lost 7 bases, and 11 bases stayed unmatched. The CDR3 sequence is 15 residues long. CDR1 and CDR2 from the germline V gene are LGHNA and YSLEER.

V is TRBV23-1 and J is TRBJ1-4, with TRBD1 identical over 8 bases. Being an ORF, TRBV23-1 has a function that is uncertain. The CDR3 loop spans 18 amino acids. Trimming at V came to 3 bases and at J to 4 bases, leaving 13 bases not matched to a gene. Here the CDR3 DNA reads TGCGCCAGCAGTCACCCCAACGGCCCGGACAGGGTTAATGAAAAACTGTTTTTT. Translation: CASSHPNGPDRVNEKLFF.

The chain carries TRBV7-2 and TRBJ1-6, with D perhaps TRBD1 (6 bases). This CDR3 is 17 amino acids long. Germline-derived CDR1 and CDR2 are SGHTA and FQGNSA. Trimming left V 5 bases short and J 10 bases short, with 24 bases between. CDR3 in DNA: TGTGCCAGCAGCCTTTGGGGGATGATGACAGGCCTCTCACCCCTCCACTTT. Translated: CASSLWGMMTGLSPLHF.

The gene calls are TRBV6-5 and TRBJ1-1; perhaps TRBD1 as D (5 bases). V lost 7 bases, J lost 11 bases, and 17 bases lay in between. The CDR3 has 12 residues. Germline V lookup: CDR1 MNHEY, CDR2 SVGAGI. CDR3 nucleotide sequence: TGTGCCAGCACCCCGGGACCGCAGATGGCTTTCTTT. This codes for CASTPGPQMAFF.

This chain connects TRBV4-3 to TRBJ2-2; 9 bases are a match to TRBD1. V shed 1 base, J shed 8 bases, and the junction held 8 bases outside the gene matches. From germline, CDR1 is LGHNA and CDR2 YSLEER. This CDR3 is 16 amino acids long. CDR3 bases: TGCGCCAGCAGCCAAGGTTTACAGGGGGCGTTTGGGGAGCTGTTTTTT. This encodes CASSQGLQGAFGELFF.

CDR3 in DNA: TGTGCCAGCAGCTTATACGGGGGGGGTAATCAGCCCCAGCATTTT. It specifies CASSLYGGGNQPQHF. This chain uses TRBV7-6 with TRBJ1-5, with D perhaps TRBD1 (5 bases). V lost 2 bases and J lost 4, with 12 bases in between. Per germline, CDR1 SGHVS and CDR2 FNYEAQ. CDR3 length equals 15 residues.

V usage is TRBV5-8 and J usage is TRBJ1-4, with D possibly matching TRBD1 (6 bases). The germline V and J ends were trimmed by 4 bases and 8 bases, with 18 bases remaining between them. This CDR3 comprises 15 residues. Germline lookup yields CDR1 SGHTS and CDR2 YDEGEE. This CDR3 is CASSLMVGGNEKLFF. The CDR3 coding sequence is TGTGCCAGCAGCCTCATGGTGGGGGGCAACGAAAAACTGTTTTTT.

The rearrangement uses TRBV11-2 and TRBJ2-7, with 14 nucleotides matching TRBD2. V trimming: 2 bases; J trimming: 3 bases; junction bases outside the gene matches: 6. The CDR3 contains 17 residues. Germline V gives CDR1 SGHAT, CDR2 FQNNGV. The CDR3 region is CASSLTRLAGGYYEQYF. The CDR3 DNA follows: TGTGCCAGCAGCTTAACCCGACTAGCGGGAGGGTACTACGAGCAGTACTTC.